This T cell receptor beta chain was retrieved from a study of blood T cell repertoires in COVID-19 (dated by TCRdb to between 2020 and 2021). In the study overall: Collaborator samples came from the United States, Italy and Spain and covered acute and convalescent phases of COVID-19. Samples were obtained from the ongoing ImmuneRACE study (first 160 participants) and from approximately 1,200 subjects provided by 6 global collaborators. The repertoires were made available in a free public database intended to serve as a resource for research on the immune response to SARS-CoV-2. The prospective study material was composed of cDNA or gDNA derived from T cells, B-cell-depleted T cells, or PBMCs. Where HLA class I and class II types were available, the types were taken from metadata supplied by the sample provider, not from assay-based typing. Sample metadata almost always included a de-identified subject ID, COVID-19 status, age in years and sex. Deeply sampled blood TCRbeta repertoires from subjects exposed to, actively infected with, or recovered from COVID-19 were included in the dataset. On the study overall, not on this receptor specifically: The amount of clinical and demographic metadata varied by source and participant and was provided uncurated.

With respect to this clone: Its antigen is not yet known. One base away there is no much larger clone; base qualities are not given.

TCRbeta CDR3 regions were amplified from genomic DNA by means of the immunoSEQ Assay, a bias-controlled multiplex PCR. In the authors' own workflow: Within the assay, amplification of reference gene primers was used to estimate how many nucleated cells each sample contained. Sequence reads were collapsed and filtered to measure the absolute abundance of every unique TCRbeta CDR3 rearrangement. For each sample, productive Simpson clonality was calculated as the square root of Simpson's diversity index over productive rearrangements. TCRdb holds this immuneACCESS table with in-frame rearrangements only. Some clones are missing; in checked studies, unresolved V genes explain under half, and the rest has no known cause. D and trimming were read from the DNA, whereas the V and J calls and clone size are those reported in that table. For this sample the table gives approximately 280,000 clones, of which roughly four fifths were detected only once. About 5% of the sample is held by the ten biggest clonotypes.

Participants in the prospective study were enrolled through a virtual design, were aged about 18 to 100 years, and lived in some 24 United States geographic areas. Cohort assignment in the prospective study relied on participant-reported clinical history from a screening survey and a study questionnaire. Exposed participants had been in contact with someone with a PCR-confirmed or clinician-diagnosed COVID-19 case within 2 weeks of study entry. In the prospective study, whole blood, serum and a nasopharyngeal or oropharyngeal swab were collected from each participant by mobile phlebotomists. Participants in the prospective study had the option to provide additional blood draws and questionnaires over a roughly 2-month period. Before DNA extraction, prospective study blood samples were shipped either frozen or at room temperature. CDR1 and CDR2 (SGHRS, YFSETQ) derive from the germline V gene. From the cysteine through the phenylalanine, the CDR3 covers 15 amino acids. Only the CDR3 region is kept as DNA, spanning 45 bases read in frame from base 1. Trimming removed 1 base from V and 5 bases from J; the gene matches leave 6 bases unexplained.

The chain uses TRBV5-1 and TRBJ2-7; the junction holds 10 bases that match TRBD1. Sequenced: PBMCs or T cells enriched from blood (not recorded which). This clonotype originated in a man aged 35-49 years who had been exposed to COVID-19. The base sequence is TGCGCCAGCAGCTTGTCGGGGACAGGGGTCCACGAGCAGTACTTC. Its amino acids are CASSLSGTGVHEQYF.